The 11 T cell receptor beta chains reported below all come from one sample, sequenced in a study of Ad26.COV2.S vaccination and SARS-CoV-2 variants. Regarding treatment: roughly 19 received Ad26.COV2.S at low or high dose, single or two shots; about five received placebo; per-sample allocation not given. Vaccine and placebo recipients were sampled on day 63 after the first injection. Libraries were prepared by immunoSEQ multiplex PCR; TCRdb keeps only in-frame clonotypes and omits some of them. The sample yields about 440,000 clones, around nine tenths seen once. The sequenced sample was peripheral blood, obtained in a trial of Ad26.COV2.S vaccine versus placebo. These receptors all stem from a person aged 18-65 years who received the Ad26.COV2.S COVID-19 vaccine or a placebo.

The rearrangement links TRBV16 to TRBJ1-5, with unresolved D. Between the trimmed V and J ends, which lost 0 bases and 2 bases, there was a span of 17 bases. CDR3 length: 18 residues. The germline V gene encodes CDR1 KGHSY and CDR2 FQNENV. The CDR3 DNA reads TGTGCCAGCAGCCAATCGCTCGGGGTAGGGAAAGGCAATCAGCCCCAGCATTTT. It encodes CASSQSLGVGKGNQPQHF.

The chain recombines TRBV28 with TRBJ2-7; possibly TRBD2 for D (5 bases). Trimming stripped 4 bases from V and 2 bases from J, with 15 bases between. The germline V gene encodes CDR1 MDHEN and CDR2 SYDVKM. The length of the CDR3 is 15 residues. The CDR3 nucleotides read TGTGCCAGCAGTTCGAGGGCCCGGTCGACCTACGAGCAGTACTTC. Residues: CASSSRARSTYEQYF. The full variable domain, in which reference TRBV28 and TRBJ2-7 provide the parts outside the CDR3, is DVKVTQSSRYLVKRTGEKVFLECVQDMDHENMFWYRQDPGLGLRLIYFSYDVKMKEKGDIPEGYSVSREKKERFSLILESASTNQTSMYLCASSSRARSTYEQYFGPGTRLTVT.

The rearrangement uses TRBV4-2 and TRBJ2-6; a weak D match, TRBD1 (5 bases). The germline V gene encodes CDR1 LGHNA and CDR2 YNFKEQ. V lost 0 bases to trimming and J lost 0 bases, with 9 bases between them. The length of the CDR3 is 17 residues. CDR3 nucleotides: TGTGCCAGCAGCCAAGAGTCGACAGTCTCTGGGGCCAACGTCCTGACTTTC. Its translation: CASSQESTVSGANVLTF.

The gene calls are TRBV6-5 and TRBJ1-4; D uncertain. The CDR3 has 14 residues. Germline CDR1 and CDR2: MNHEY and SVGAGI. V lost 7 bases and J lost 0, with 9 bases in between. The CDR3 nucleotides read TGTGCCAGCACCCCACTTGCAACTAATGAAAAACTGTTTTTT. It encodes CASTPLATNEKLFF.

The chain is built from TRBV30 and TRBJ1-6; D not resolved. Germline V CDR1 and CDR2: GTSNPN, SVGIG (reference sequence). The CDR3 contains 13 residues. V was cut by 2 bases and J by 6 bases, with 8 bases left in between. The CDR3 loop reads CAWSPDGNSPLHF. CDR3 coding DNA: TGTGCCTGGAGTCCGGACGGTAATTCACCCCTCCACTTT.

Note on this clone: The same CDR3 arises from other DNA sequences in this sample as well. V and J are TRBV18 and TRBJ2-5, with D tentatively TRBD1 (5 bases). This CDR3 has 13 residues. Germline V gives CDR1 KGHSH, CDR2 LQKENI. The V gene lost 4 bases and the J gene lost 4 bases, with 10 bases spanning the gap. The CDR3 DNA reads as TGTGCCAGCTCACAAGGGGTGTCAGAGACCCAGTACTTC. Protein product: CASSQGVSETQYF.

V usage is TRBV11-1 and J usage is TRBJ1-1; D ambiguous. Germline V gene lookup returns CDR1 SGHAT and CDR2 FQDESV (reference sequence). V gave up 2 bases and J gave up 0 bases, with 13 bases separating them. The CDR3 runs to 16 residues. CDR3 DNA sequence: TGTGCCAGCAGCTTATCACGGGCGCCTATGAACACTGAAGCTTTCTTT. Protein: CASSLSRAPMNTEAFF.

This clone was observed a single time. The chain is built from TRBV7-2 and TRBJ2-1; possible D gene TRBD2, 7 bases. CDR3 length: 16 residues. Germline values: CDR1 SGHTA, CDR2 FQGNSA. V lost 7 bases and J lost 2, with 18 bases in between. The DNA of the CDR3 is TGTGCCAGCACGGGGGGCGGGGGAGCACCCTACAATGAGCAGTTCTTC. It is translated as CASTGGGGAPYNEQFF.

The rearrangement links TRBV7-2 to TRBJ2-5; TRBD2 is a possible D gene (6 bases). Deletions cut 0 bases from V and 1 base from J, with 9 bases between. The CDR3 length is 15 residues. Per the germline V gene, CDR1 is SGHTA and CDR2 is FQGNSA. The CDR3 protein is CASSLAGGAQETQYF. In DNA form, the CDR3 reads TGTGCCAGCAGCTTAGCGGGCGGGGCCCAAGAGACCCAGTACTTC.

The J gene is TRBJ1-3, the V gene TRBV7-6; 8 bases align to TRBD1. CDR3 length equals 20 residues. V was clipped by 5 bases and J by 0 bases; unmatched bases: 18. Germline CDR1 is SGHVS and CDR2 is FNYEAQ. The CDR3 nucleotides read TGTGCCAGCAGCCGGCTAGGGTGGACAGGGCCAGCGAGCTCTGGAAACACCATATATTTT. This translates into CASSRLGWTGPASSGNTIYF. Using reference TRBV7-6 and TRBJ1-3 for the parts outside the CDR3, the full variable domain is GAGVSQSPRYKVTKRGQDVALRCDPISGHVSLYWYRQALGQGPEFLTYFNYEAQQDKSGLPNDRFSAERPEGSISTLTIQRTEQRDSAMYRCASSRLGWTGPASSGNTIYFGEGSWLTVV.

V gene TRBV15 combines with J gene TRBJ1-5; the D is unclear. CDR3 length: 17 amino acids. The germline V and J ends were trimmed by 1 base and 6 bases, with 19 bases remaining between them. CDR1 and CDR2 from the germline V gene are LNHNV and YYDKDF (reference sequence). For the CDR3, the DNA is TGTGCCACCAGCAGAGCTAAGGGTTTAGCGTTAGGTCAGCCCCAGCATTTT. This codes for CATSRAKGLALGQPQHF. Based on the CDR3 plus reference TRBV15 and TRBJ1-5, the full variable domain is DAMVIQNPRYQVTQFGKPVTLSCSQTLNHNVMYWYQQKSSQAPKLLFHYYDKDFNNEADTPDNFQSRRPNTSFCFLDIRSPGLGDTAMYLCATSRAKGLALGQPQHFGDGTRLSIL.